This note documents a single T cell receptor (beta chain) sequence. Its antigen remains unknown. This sample was taken from a study of identical twins. V was cut by 5 bases and J by 7 bases, with 15 bases left in between. The CDR3 is 14 amino acids. The germline gives CDR1 SGHTA, CDR2 FQGNSA. TCRdb recomputed calls from the 5' RACE reads with MiXCR, one row per CDR3 protein. The sample includes approximately 500,000 distinct CDR3 sequences, approximately 24% of them seen just once. General study results and limits: In monozygotic twins, models underestimated the sharing of out-of-frame TCR alpha.

In addition, the sample was reused for a study of T cells expressing NK-cell markers.

Sequencing was carried out using CD4+ T cells sorted from blood. This clonotype was obtained from a woman between 18 and 29 years old in good health. The genes are TRBV7-2 and TRBJ2-1; D is unresolved. CDR3 nucleotide sequence: TGTGCCAGCAGCCCATCCCGGACCAAAAATGAGCAGTTCTTC. Protein: CASSPSRTKNEQFF.